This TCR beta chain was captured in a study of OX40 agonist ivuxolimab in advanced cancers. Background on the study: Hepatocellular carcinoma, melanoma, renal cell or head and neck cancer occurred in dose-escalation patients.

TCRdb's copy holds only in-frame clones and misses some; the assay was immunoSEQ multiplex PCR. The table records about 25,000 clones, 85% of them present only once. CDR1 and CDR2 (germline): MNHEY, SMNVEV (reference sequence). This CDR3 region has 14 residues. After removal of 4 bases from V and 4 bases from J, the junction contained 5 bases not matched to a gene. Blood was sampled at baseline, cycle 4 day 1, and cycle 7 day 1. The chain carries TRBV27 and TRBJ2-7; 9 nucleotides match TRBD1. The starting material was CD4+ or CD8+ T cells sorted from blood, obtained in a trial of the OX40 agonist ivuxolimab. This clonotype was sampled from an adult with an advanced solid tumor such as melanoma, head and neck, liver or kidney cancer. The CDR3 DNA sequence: TGTGCCAGCAGTTCCACAGGGGGCGGGTACGAGCAGTACTTC. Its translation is CASSSTGGGYEQYF.